A single sample is the source of the 19 T cell receptor beta chains below, sequenced in a study of shared clonotypes between healthy human individuals. Method: immunoSEQ multiplex PCR; TCRdb's copy keeps in-frame clones and lacks some. The table includes around 1.1 million clones, around 78% detected once. The sample comprised memory CD4+ T cells from PBMCs. Subset here: CD45RA-negative fraction. These receptors were collected from a man aged 18 to 30 in good health. Some clones in this sample may be carry-over from other donors' samples.

The V gene is TRBV27, the J gene TRBJ2-7, with 10 bases matching TRBD1. The V gene's germline CDR1 is MNHEY and CDR2 SMNVEV (reference sequence). Losses at the gene ends were 3 bases for V and 13 bases for J; bases not matched to a gene: 15. The CDR3 is 15 residues long. The CDR3 loop reads CASSFSGTGAFERYF. The CDR3 DNA follows: TGTGCCAGCAGTTTCTCCGGGACAGGGGCCTTTGAGAGATACTTC.

The chain couples TRBV29-1 to TRBJ2-1, with D maybe TRBD2 (5 bases). The CDR3 is 15 amino acids. Germline V gene data show CDR1 as SQVTM and CDR2 as ANQGSEA. V was pared by 4 bases and J by 2 bases, with 15 bases between. The CDR3 bases are TGCAGCGTTGTCGGGGATTTAGCCACCTACAATGAGCAGTTCTTC. This translates into CSVVGDLATYNEQFF.

V and J are TRBV5-4 and TRBJ2-6, with TRBD1 matching over 9 bases. Germline loops: CDR1 SGHNT, CDR2 YYREEE (reference sequence). Trimming removed 0 bases from V and 4 bases from J; junction bases left unmatched: 2. The CDR3 totals 16 residues. The CDR3 DNA follows: TGTGCCAGCAGCTTGGACGGGACAGGGGGGGCCAACGTCCTGACTTTC. This codes for CASSLDGTGGANVLTF.

This sequence joins TRBV5-3 and TRBJ2-7; D gene ambiguous. TRBV5-3 falls under the ORF class, with uncertain function. The CDR3 length is 15 residues. The ends were cut back, 4 bases at V and 6 bases at J, with 20 bases in the middle. Here the CDR3 DNA reads TGTGCCAGAAGCGGCCGACGCAGCTCTACCCCCGAGCAGTACTTC. It codes for CARSGRRSSTPEQYF.

The rearrangement uses TRBV18 and TRBJ1-1, with 8 positions matching TRBD1. The CDR3 has 15 residues. Germline V gives CDR1 KGHSH, CDR2 LQKENI. Losses at the gene ends were 4 bases for V and 6 bases for J; bases not matched to a gene: 10. This chain's CDR3 is CASSLTTGVKPEAFF. CDR3 bases: TGTGCCAGCTCACTCACGACAGGGGTCAAACCTGAAGCTTTCTTT.

The chain has TRBV18 and TRBJ2-7; 10 bases match TRBD2. Germline CDR1 reads KGHSH; CDR2 reads LQKENI. This CDR3 comprises 15 residues. Trimming at V came to 3 bases and at J to 3 bases, leaving 5 bases not matched to a gene. CDR3: CASSPSSGSFYEQYF. CDR3 coding DNA: TGTGCCAGCTCACCTTCTAGCGGGAGTTTCTACGAGCAGTACTTC.

As to this clone: Within the sample, other DNA sequences also encode this same CDR3. The chain combines TRBV7-3 with TRBJ1-1; perhaps TRBD1 as D (5 bases). There are 13 residues in the CDR3. The V end lost 2 bases, the J end lost 2 bases, and 6 bases lay between the germline ends. Germline V lookup: CDR1 SGHTA, CDR2 FQGTGA. CDR3 region: CASSLQGNTEAFF. CDR3 nucleotide sequence: TGTGCCAGCAGCTTACAGGGAAACACTGAAGCTTTCTTT.

In the case of this clone: The sample has other DNA sequences that encode this CDR3 too. J is TRBJ2-5 and V is TRBV5-1, with unresolved D. This CDR3 is 13 amino acids long. The ends were cut back, 1 base at V and 1 base at J, with 5 bases in the middle. CDR1 and CDR2 (germline): SGHRS, YFSETQ. CDR3 sequence: CASSLSGQETQYF. CDR3 nucleotides: TGCGCCAGCAGCTTGTCGGGCCAAGAGACCCAGTACTTC.

The count of this clone is one. The V and J genes are TRBV29-1 and TRBJ1-1; D is unclear. The CDR3 extends over 11 amino acids. Germline V CDR1 and CDR2: SQVTM, ANQGSEA. The germline V and J ends were trimmed by 4 bases and 7 bases, with 10 bases remaining between them. This CDR3 is CSVVLAVEAFF. The CDR3 DNA follows: TGCAGCGTTGTGTTGGCAGTTGAAGCTTTCTTT.

The J gene is TRBJ1-3, the V gene TRBV6-6; 9 bases align to TRBD1. Germline CDR1 MNHNY, CDR2 SVGAGI (reference sequence). V shed 6 bases, J shed 3 bases, and the junction held 6 bases outside the gene matches. CDR3 length: 15 residues. CDR3 protein: CASRNPGQGGNTIYF. For the CDR3, the DNA is TGTGCCAGCAGAAACCCGGGACAGGGTGGAAACACCATATATTTT.

This clone has only one observation. This chain uses TRBV5-1 with TRBJ1-5, with TRBD1 as a possible D gene (5 bases). Trimming cost V 4 bases and J 2 bases, with 10 bases left between them. The CDR3 runs 14 residues. Germline assignment: CDR1 SGHRS and CDR2 YFSETQ. The CDR3 loop is CASSARGGNQPQHF. The CDR3 bases are TGCGCCAGCAGCGCGCGAGGGGGCAATCAGCCCCAGCATTTT.

The gene calls are TRBV14 and TRBJ1-4; 10 bases match TRBD1. CDR1 is SGHDN, CDR2 FVKESK, per germline. The CDR3 has 16 amino acids. V lost 5 bases and J lost 8; bases outside the gene matches: 11. The DNA of the CDR3 is TGTGCCAGCAGCTCCCTATGGACAGGGGGGTACGAAAAACTGTTTTTT. Its protein is CASSSLWTGGYEKLFF.

The table lists this clone with many counts. V gene TRBV27 combines with J gene TRBJ2-7; TRBD1 might be the D (8 bases). CDR1 MNHEY and CDR2 SMNVEV come from the germline V gene (reference sequence). There are 15 residues in the CDR3. V lost 0 bases and J lost 7, with 16 bases in between. Here the CDR3 reads CASSLSGQVGGEQYF. The CDR3 DNA reads as TGTGCCAGCAGTTTATCGGGACAGGTGGGGGGGGAGCAGTACTTC.

The chain is built from TRBV5-4 and TRBJ1-2; 10 positions match TRBD1. Trimming took 4 bases from V and 8 from J; bases not matched to a gene: 8. The CDR3 runs 14 residues. Germline CDR1 and CDR2: SGHNT and YYREEE (reference sequence). In nucleotides, the CDR3 is TGTGCCAGCAGCGGGGGACAGGGGTTCGGCGGCTACACCTTC. Its translation: CASSGGQGFGGYTF.

The gene calls are TRBV19 and TRBJ1-1; a weak D match, TRBD1 (5 bases). Germline values: CDR1 LNHDA, CDR2 SQIVND (reference sequence). Trimming cost V 4 bases and J 1 base, with 10 bases left between them. The CDR3 has 14 residues. CDR3 nucleotide sequence: TGTGCCAGTAGTAGGGACTTTGAGAACACTGAAGCTTTCTTT. This gives the protein CASSRDFENTEAFF.

This chain connects TRBV23-1 to TRBJ2-5; D is ambiguous. TRBV23-1 is noted as an ORF with a role that remains uncertain. V was clipped by 1 base and J by 0 bases, with 9 bases between them. The CDR3 runs 15 residues. CDR3 residues: CASSQYVQDQETQYF. The CDR3 nucleotides are TGCGCCAGCAGTCAATACGTCCAGGACCAAGAGACCCAGTACTTC.

The rearrangement joins TRBV19 to TRBJ1-2, with a weak D call TRBD1 (6 bases). The CDR3 runs 15 residues. Germline values: CDR1 LNHDA, CDR2 SQIVND (reference sequence). The ends were cut back, 0 bases at V and 4 bases at J, with 12 bases in the middle. The CDR3 DNA sequence: TGTGCCAGTAGTATAGAAGGACAGTGGTTCTATGGCTACACCTTC. It is translated as CASSIEGQWFYGYTF. Full variable domain (missing parts from reference TRBV19 and TRBJ1-2): DGGITQSPKYLFRKEGQNVTLSCEQNLNHDAMYWYRQDPGQGLRLIYYSQIVNDFQKGDIAEGYSVSREKKESFPLTVTSAQKNPTAFYLCASSIEGQWFYGYTFGSGTRLTVV.

V is TRBV5-1 and J is TRBJ2-7, with TRBD1 matching over 10 bases. Germline loops: CDR1 SGHRS, CDR2 YFSETQ. V was clipped by 1 base and J by 5 bases; unmatched bases: 9. The CDR3 spans 16 residues. The CDR3 DNA reads as TGCGCCAGCAGCTTGCCCGGGGGGACAGGGGCGAACGAGCAGTACTTC. It is translated as CASSLPGGTGANEQYF.

The genes are TRBV5-8 and TRBJ2-3, with D hard to call. Germline assignment: CDR1 SGHTS and CDR2 YDEGEE. This CDR3 comprises 13 residues. Trimming left V 4 bases short and J 3 bases short, with 9 bases between. As DNA, the CDR3 is TGTGCCAGCAGCGTAACGAGGACAGATACGCAGTATTTT. Its translation: CASSVTRTDTQYF.